This T cell receptor (beta chain) was retrieved from a study of blood T cells in healthy people across ages. Study conclusions and caveats: TCR beta diversity correlated strongly with naive T cell percentage.

Trimming removed 3 bases from V and 5 bases from J, with 4 bases in between. Germline CDR1 reads DFQATT; CDR2 reads SNEGSKA (reference sequence). The CDR3 runs 10 residues. A J-beta primer mix and a sample-barcoded 5' primer were used in a second PCR of roughly 6 to 11 cycles. TCRdb fed the 5' RACE reads into MiXCR, producing one record per CDR3 protein. The sample records 1.8 million or so distinct CDR3 sequences, approximately 40% being singletons. This clonotype was picked up a small number of times. Its antigen is still unknown. This receptor was taken from a human donor in good health. The chain has TRBV20-1 and TRBJ1-2; D is unclear. The sample taken for sequencing was blood. The CDR3, as DNA: TGCAGTGCTAGGATATATGGCTACACCTTC. Translating gives CSARIYGYTF.